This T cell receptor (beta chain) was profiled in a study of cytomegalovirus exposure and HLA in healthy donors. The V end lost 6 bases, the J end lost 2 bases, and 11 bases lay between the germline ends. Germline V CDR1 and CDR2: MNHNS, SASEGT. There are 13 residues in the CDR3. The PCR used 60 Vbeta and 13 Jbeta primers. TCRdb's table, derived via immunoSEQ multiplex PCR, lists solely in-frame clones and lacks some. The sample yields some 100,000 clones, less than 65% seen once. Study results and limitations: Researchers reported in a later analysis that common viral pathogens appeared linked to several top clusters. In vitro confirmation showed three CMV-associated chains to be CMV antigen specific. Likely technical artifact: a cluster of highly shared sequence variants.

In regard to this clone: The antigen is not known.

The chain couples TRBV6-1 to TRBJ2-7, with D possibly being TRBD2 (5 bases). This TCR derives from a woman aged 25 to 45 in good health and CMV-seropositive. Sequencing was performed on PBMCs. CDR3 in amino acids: CASRPGFTYEQYF. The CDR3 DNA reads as TGTGCCAGCAGGCCGGGATTCACCTACGAGCAGTACTTC.